This T cell receptor (beta chain) came from a study of shared clonotypes between healthy human individuals. The repertoire was sequenced with immunoSEQ multiplex PCR; TCRdb's copy has only in-frame clones and lacks some. This table holds some 1,100,000 clones, 78% found once. Germline loops: CDR1 LNHDA, CDR2 SQIVND (reference sequence). Between the trimmed V and J ends, which lost 6 bases and 4 bases, there was a span of 9 bases. The CDR3 is 12 amino acids. The chain combines TRBV19 with TRBJ1-2; the D is unclear. This TCR came from a young man in good health. Some clones in this sample may be carry-over from other donors' samples. Material for sequencing was memory CD4+ T cells from PBMCs. Documented subset: CD45RA-negative fraction. DNA of the CDR3: TGTGCCAGTAGCGCATACCTCTATGGCTACACCTTC. It yields the protein CASSAYLYGYTF.